This TCR beta chain was obtained from a study of CD8 T cells in ankylosing spondylitis (dated by TCRdb to the late 2010s). About the investigation overall: The study profiled T cell receptor beta repertoires in healthy donors and ankylosing spondylitis patients to find disease-linked TCR variants. The full study cohort was made up of approximately 27 ankylosing spondylitis patients and 108 healthy donors. Peripheral blood samples were taken, and synovial fluid was additionally collected from ankylosing spondylitis patients. General findings and caveats noted by the study authors: A CD8+ phenotype was shown by the disease-linked clones, which were found at relatively low frequencies in peripheral blood. Some of the motif variants had been reported before in the synovial fluid and blood of reactive arthritis patients, a finding that suggests common disease-initiation mechanisms. Significant enrichment of the disease-linked clones was reported in matched synovial fluid samples from ankylosing spondylitis patients. A TCR beta motif made up of eight highly homologous amino acid variants appeared to be characteristic of blood from ankylosing spondylitis patients.

V gives up 3 bases and J gives up 0 bases, and the segment between their germline ends measures 12 bases. The cysteine opens and the phenylalanine closes a CDR3 of 16 amino acids. This entry keeps only the CDR3 DNA: 48 bases, framed from base 1. Reading the germline V gene gives CDR1 SGDLS and CDR2 YYNGEE. The data were produced on an Illumina HiSeq 2500. Quantitative 5'-RACE with molecular barcodes was the method used to prepare the TCR beta libraries. For the original study's pipeline: A new computational method based on a probabilistic model of VDJ rearrangement was used to identify disease-linked TCR variants. The public sequencing data were trimmed at Q25 with fastp and processed into clonotypes with MiXCR by TCRdb, which kept only in-frame beta chains. Identical CDR3 protein sequences are pooled into one entry, listed with their most common genes and DNA. For this entry, the V and J calls and clone size follow TCRdb and not the study's own pipeline. The sample table lists some 6,000 distinct CDR3 sequences, 2.1% of them with a count of one. The biggest ten clones account for about half of the sample.

In its sample, this clonotype comes out as medium-sized (0.01 to 0.1%). No cognate antigen has been identified for it. No base quality information exists; no much larger clone differs at one position. Input material: blood, either unsorted or a sorted T cell fraction (not recorded which). This sequence originates from a male donor with ankylosing spondylitis or in good health (not recorded which). The V and J segments used are TRBV9 and TRBJ2-2; a tentative D match to TRBD1 spans 7 bases. The CDR3 sequence is CASSDQGGANTGELFF. The DNA sequence reads TGTGCCAGCAGCGACCAGGGGGGAGCGAACACCGGGGAGCTGTTTTTT. Beyond the CDR3, the reference TRBV9 and TRBJ2-2 genes provide the residues; the full variable domain reads: DSGVTQTPKHLITATGQRVTLRCSPRSGDLSVYWYQQSLDQGLQFLIQYYNGEERAKGNILERFSAQQFPDLHSELNLSSLELGDSALYFCASSDQGGANTGELFFGEGSRLTVL.